This passage covers 22 T cell receptor beta chains from one sample sequenced in a study of cytomegalovirus exposure and HLA in healthy donors. In the PCR, 60 Vbeta and 13 Jbeta primers were used. The table came from immunoSEQ multiplex PCR; TCRdb's copy has only in-frame clones and leaves some out. The table has 150,000 or so clones, roughly 76% seen once. Sequences were obtained from PBMCs. The receptors were sampled from a woman between 18 and 29 years old in good health and CMV-seropositive.

The chain links TRBV7-2 to TRBJ2-5; 14 bases are shared with TRBD2. The germline CDR1 and CDR2 sequences are SGHTA and FQGNSA. The CDR3 length is 17 residues. With 5 bases clipped from V and 0 bases from J, the junction kept 5 bases outside the gene matches. The CDR3 sequence: CASSTRTSGGYQETQYF. CDR3 nucleotides: TGTGCCAGCAGCACCCGGACTAGCGGGGGGTACCAAGAGACCCAGTACTTC. Looking up the rest from reference TRBV7-2 and TRBJ2-5 gives the full variable domain: GAGVSQSPSNKVTEKGKDVELRCDPISGHTALYWYRQSLGQGLEFLIYFQGNSAPDKSGLPSDRFSAERTGGSVSTLTIQRTQQEDSAVYLCASSTRTSGGYQETQYFGPGTRLLVL.

The chain employs TRBV6-5 and TRBJ1-6, with D maybe TRBD1 (6 bases). Trimming took 0 bases from V and 10 from J, leaving 10 bases between them. The CDR3 has 14 amino acids. The germline V gene has CDR1 MNHEY and CDR2 SVGAGI. This CDR3 reads CASSYSGAASPLHF. The CDR3 bases are TGTGCCAGCAGTTACTCGGGGGCTGCCTCACCCCTCCACTTT.

This clone was counted only a few times. This chain joins TRBV19 and TRBJ1-1; 7 bases map to TRBD1. Losses at the gene ends were 7 bases for V and 3 bases for J; bases not matched to a gene: 14. Germline lookup yields CDR1 LNHDA and CDR2 SQIVND (reference sequence). The CDR3 is 16 residues long. The CDR3 nucleotides are TGTGCCAGTATCCGACAGGGAAATTTGTGGGACACTGAAGCTTTCTTT. Translated, it gives CASIRQGNLWDTEAFF. Complete variable domain (other parts from reference TRBV19 and TRBJ1-1): DGGITQSPKYLFRKEGQNVTLSCEQNLNHDAMYWYRQDPGQGLRLIYYSQIVNDFQKGDIAEGYSVSREKKESFPLTVTSAQKNPTAFYLCASIRQGNLWDTEAFFGQGTRLTVV.

The chain employs TRBV10-3 and TRBJ2-2, with a tentative D call TRBD1 (5 bases). The V end was cut by 9 bases, the J end by 7 bases, with 9 bases between. Germline CDR1 is ENHRY and CDR2 is SYGVKD. The CDR3 contains 11 residues. The CDR3 bases are TGTGCCATTAGGGGTATCGGGGAGCTGTTTTTT. Its protein is CAIRGIGELFF.

A single count supports this clone. The rearrangement uses TRBV6-1 and TRBJ2-1; 8 bases are shared with TRBD2. The CDR3 contains 16 residues. Unmatched junction bases numbered 10, after V lost 0 bases and J lost 9 bases. The germline CDR1 and CDR2 sequences are MNHNS and SASEGT. The CDR3 here is CASSEALAVLHGEQFF. DNA for the CDR3: TGTGCCAGCAGTGAAGCACTAGCGGTTTTGCACGGTGAGCAGTTCTTC.

In DNA form, the CDR3 reads TGTGCCAGCAGCCCAACCCCCAGGGGAAGCGGGAACACTGAAGCTTTCTTT. This translates into CASSPTPRGSGNTEAFF. The chain links TRBV7-9 to TRBJ1-1, with TRBD1 as a possible D gene (6 bases). V gave up 5 bases and J gave up 1 base, with 20 bases separating them. The CDR3 runs to 17 residues. CDR1 and CDR2 (germline): SEHNR, FQNEAQ (reference sequence).

The V and J genes are TRBV2 and TRBJ1-1, with D unresolved. CDR1 is SNHLY, CDR2 FYNNEI, per germline. V was shortened by 5 bases and J by 3 bases, with 13 bases between the two germline ends. This CDR3 region has 14 residues. CDR3 nucleotide sequence: TGTGCCAGCAGTCCCCGGGAGGTAGACACTGAAGCTTTCTTT. This translates into CASSPREVDTEAFF.

The chain joins TRBV10-3 to TRBJ2-2; D is possibly TRBD2 (5 bases). The CDR3 consists of 14 residues. Germline assignment: CDR1 ENHRY and CDR2 SYGVKD. Trimming took 5 bases from V and 6 from J, leaving 13 bases between them. The CDR3 bases are TGTGCCATCAGTTTCGATCCGGAGGCCGGGGAGCTGTTTTTT. It yields the protein CAISFDPEAGELFF.

The rearrangement joins TRBV4-1 to TRBJ2-7; D uncertain. Germline V gives CDR1 MGHRA, CDR2 YSYEKL. This CDR3 comprises 14 residues. With 2 bases removed from V and 0 bases from J, the gap between germline ends came to 8 bases. The CDR3 sequence is CASSQPRSSYEQYF. The DNA for the CDR3 is TGCGCCAGCAGCCAACCGCGGAGCTCCTACGAGCAGTACTTC.

The chain joins TRBV2 to TRBJ1-6; D not certain. From germline, CDR1 is SNHLY and CDR2 FYNNEI. The CDR3 consists of 14 residues. With 6 bases removed from V and 9 bases from J, the gap between germline ends came to 15 bases. The DNA of the CDR3 is TGTGCCAGCAGGGAGACCGATCTACTTTCACCCCTCCACTTT. It is translated as CASRETDLLSPLHF.

To note about this clone: Mismatch with germline at one junction end may stem from a read error. J is TRBJ1-2 and V is TRBV10-3, with D tentatively TRBD1 (5 bases). Germline values: CDR1 ENHRY, CDR2 SYGVKD. This CDR3 region has 14 residues. CDR3 DNA: TGTGCCATCAGTGAGTCGATATTGAGGGGAGGAAATGACTTC. The encoded protein is CAISESILRGGNDF.

This chain links TRBV6-1 with TRBJ1-4; 8 bases map to TRBD1. V gave up 3 bases and J gave up 6 bases; unmatched junction bases: 12. Germline CDR1 is MNHNS and CDR2 is SASEGT. The CDR3 is 17 amino acids. CDR3 in amino acids: CASSETRTGRGHEKLFF. CDR3 nucleotides: TGTGCCAGCAGTGAGACCCGGACAGGCAGGGGGCATGAAAAACTGTTTTTT.

This chain connects TRBV19 to TRBJ2-1; TRBD1 matches 7 bases. The CDR3 covers 16 residues. Germline V lookup: CDR1 LNHDA, CDR2 SQIVND (reference sequence). V shed 0 bases, J shed 9 bases, and the junction held 11 bases outside the gene matches. The CDR3 DNA is TGTGCCAGTAGTATAGAGGCACAGGGGCCTTTGGGTGAGCAGTTCTTC. Its protein is CASSIEAQGPLGEQFF.

The chain carries TRBV7-4 and TRBJ1-3; TRBD1 is a possible D gene (5 bases). The V end was cut by 3 bases, the J end by 0 bases, with 6 bases between. The germline gives CDR1 SGHVT, CDR2 SQSDAQ. This CDR3 has 14 residues. The CDR3 bases are TGTGCCAGCAGCTTCGACAGCTCTGGAAACACCATATATTTT. Translation: CASSFDSSGNTIYF.

The genes are TRBV9 and TRBJ1-4; a weak D match, TRBD1 (5 bases). This CDR3 comprises 15 residues. V shed 1 base and J shed 8 bases, with 15 bases lying between them. Germline V gives CDR1 SGDLS, CDR2 YYNGEE. As DNA, the CDR3 is TGTGCCAGCAGCGTATATGGGTCGGGGGAAGAAAAACTGTTTTTT. Its protein product is CASSVYGSGEEKLFF.

The chain recombines TRBV11-2 with TRBJ2-5; a possible D gene is TRBD1 (5 bases). In germline, CDR1 is SGHAT, CDR2 FQNNGV. V was cut by 1 base and J by 3 bases, with 9 bases left in between. The CDR3 runs to 14 residues. In nucleotides, the CDR3 is TGTGCCAGCAGCTTAGGGCCCAGGGAAGAGACCCAGTACTTC. It yields the protein CASSLGPREETQYF. The full variable domain, its missing parts supplied by reference TRBV11-2 and TRBJ2-5, is EAGVAQSPRYKIIEKRQSVAFWCNPISGHATLYWYQQILGQGPKLLIQFQNNGVVDDSQLPKDRFSAERLKGVDSTLKIQPAKLEDSAVYLCASSLGPREETQYFGPGTRLLVL.

The rearrangement joins TRBV28 to TRBJ1-6; 7 bases map to TRBD1. This CDR3 contains 19 residues. Germline-derived CDR1 and CDR2 are MDHEN and SYDVKM. Germline trimming cut 4 bases from V and 0 bases from J; bases unmatched to any gene: 12. CDR3 loop: CASSWGRQGESSYNSPLHF. CDR3 in DNA: TGTGCCAGCAGTTGGGGGAGACAGGGTGAAAGCTCCTATAATTCACCCCTCCACTTT.

This sequence joins TRBV19 and TRBJ1-5, with a weak D call TRBD1 (6 bases). This CDR3 has 15 amino acids. The V and J ends lost 2 bases and 4 bases respectively, with 12 bases between them. CDR1 is LNHDA and CDR2 is SQIVND in the germline V gene (reference sequence). CDR3 bases: TGTGCCAGTAGTATAAGGACAGAACTAAATCAGCCCCAGCATTTT. This codes for CASSIRTELNQPQHF.

The CDR3 nucleotides read TGTGCCAGCAGCTTAAACGCGGGGGCCGGAGGTGTTGAGCAGTTCTTC. Translated: CASSLNAGAGGVEQFF. The chain carries TRBV11-2 and TRBJ2-1; possibly TRBD2 for D (7 bases). V lost 2 bases to trimming and J lost 9 bases, with 20 bases between them. Germline assignment: CDR1 SGHAT and CDR2 FQNNGV. The CDR3 contains 16 residues.

The chain couples TRBV7-6 to TRBJ2-1; 7 bases map to TRBD2. The CDR3 totals 14 residues. V shed 1 base, J shed 9 bases, and the junction held 6 bases outside the gene matches. Germline CDR1 SGHVS, CDR2 FNYEAQ. For the CDR3, the DNA is TGTGCCAGCAGCTTAGTGGCGGGGGAAGGTGAGCAGTTCTTC. Translation gives CASSLVAGEGEQFF.

The chain combines TRBV15 with TRBJ2-7, with 12 positions matching TRBD1. The CDR3 length is 17 residues. V lost 0 bases and J lost 7; bases outside the gene matches: 10. The V gene's germline CDR1 is LNHNV and CDR2 YYDKDF (reference sequence). The CDR3 spells CATSRERRDRGQWEQYF. The CDR3 DNA follows: TGTGCCACCAGCAGAGAAAGGCGGGACAGGGGGCAATGGGAGCAGTACTTC. Variable domain in full (rest from reference TRBV15 and TRBJ2-7): DAMVIQNPRYQVTQFGKPVTLSCSQTLNHNVMYWYQQKSSQAPKLLFHYYDKDFNNEADTPDNFQSRRPNTSFCFLDIRSPGLGDTAMYLCATSRERRDRGQWEQYFGPGTRLTVT.

The chain carries TRBV2 and TRBJ1-5; 8 bases are shared with TRBD1. The V gene end was trimmed by 8 bases and the J gene end by 6 bases; junction bases not matched to a gene: 3. The CDR3 is 12 amino acids. The germline CDR1 and CDR2 sequences are SNHLY and FYNNEI. CDR3 DNA: TGTGCCAGCGGACAGGGAAGTCAGCCCCAGCATTTT. Amino acids: CASGQGSQPQHF.